These T cell receptor beta chains were read from a single sample in a study of a mutant IDH1 vaccine in newly diagnosed glioma. Libraries were prepared by immunoSEQ multiplex PCR; TCRdb keeps only in-frame clonotypes and omits some of them. The sample lists 30,000 to 40,000 clones; roughly 78% were seen once. This sample comprised PBMCs, obtained from a glioma patient treated with radiotherapy, temozolomide or both. The receptors were sampled from a man aged 35 to 55 with glioma. Some clones in this sample may be carry-over from other donors' samples. Each CDR3 is given with its conserved first and last residue. The order of the fields is J gene, V gene, D gene, clone size, CDR3 protein, CDR3 DNA. A D gene is named only where the DNA matches it firmly. A clone size is listed for some rows: how often the clone was seen (once, few, many), or a class if it is expanded.

TRBJ2-7	TRBV7-9	.	.	CASSLVSSSEQYF	TGTGCCAGCAGCTTAGTTTCTAGCAGCGAGCAGTACTTC
TRBJ1-1	TRBV28	TRBD1	.	CASSALGQGGTEAFF	TGTGCCAGCAGTGCTCTGGGACAGGGGGGGACTGAAGCTTTCTTT
TRBJ2-7	TRBV19	.	.	CASSILGAYEQYF	TGTGCCAGTAGTATCCTCGGGGCCTACGAGCAGTACTTC
TRBJ1-5	TRBV29-1	.	.	CSVEDLNIQHF	TGCAGCGTTGAAGATCTGAACATCCAGCATTTT
TRBJ1-1	TRBV2	.	medium-sized	CASSEVGGGRPAFF	TGTGCCAGCAGTGAAGTGGGCGGGGGGCGTCCAGCTTTCTTT
TRBJ1-5	TRBV30	.	.	CAWDSGVGQPQHF	TGTGCCTGGGATTCGGGGGTTGGGCAGCCCCAGCATTTT
TRBJ2-2	TRBV4-3	.	.	CASSPGERRAGELFF	TGCGCCAGCAGCCCAGGGGAAAGAAGAGCCGGGGAGCTGTTTTTT
TRBJ2-7	TRBV5-5	.	.	CASIGSSPSYEQYF	TGTGCCAGCATCGGGTCCTCGCCCTCCTACGAGCAGTACTTC
TRBJ1-1	TRBV5-1	TRBD1	.	CASSPGGWSTEAFF	TGCGCCAGCAGCCCAGGGGGCTGGAGCACTGAAGCTTTCTTT
TRBJ1-1	TRBV6-1	.	.	CASSEIKIHTEAFF	TGTGCCAGCAGTGAAATAAAGATCCACACTGAAGCTTTCTTT
TRBJ1-1	TRBV20-1	.	.	CSTPEAFF	TGCAGTACTCCGGAAGCTTTCTTT
TRBJ2-1	TRBV5-4	TRBD2	once	CASSSGLAHEQFF	TGTGCCAGCAGCTCCGGACTAGCCCATGAGCAGTTCTTC
TRBJ1-1	TRBV27	.	few	CASRPFGNTEAFF	TGTGCCAGCAGACCCTTCGGGAACACTGAAGCTTTCTTT
TRBJ1-6	TRBV2	.	.	CASRRAKGIDSPLHF	TGTGCCAGCAGAAGGGCTAAAGGGATTGATTCACCCCTCCACTTT
TRBJ2-1	TRBV5-5	.	.	CASSQSLGGSYNEQFF	TGTGCCAGCAGCCAATCCTTGGGGGGCTCCTACAATGAGCAGTTCTTC
TRBJ1-2	TRBV5-1	.	.	CASSPDYRRDPLNYGYTF	TGCGCCAGCAGCCCGGACTACAGGCGCGACCCTCTTAACTATGGCTACACCTTC
TRBJ1-6	TRBV7-9	.	.	CASSLADYNSPLHF	TGTGCCAGCAGCTTAGCTGACTATAATTCACCCCTCCACTTT
TRBJ1-5	TRBV19	.	.	CASSIEGLGGNSNQPQHF	TGTGCCAGTAGTATAGAGGGGCTGGGGGGGAATAGCAATCAGCCCCAGCATTTT
TRBJ1-5	TRBV12-5	.	.	CASGPEGNQPQHF	TGTGCTAGTGGTCCCGAGGGCAATCAGCCCCAGCATTTT
TRBJ1-1	TRBV5-1	.	.	CASSLNTEAFF	TGCGCCAGCAGCCTGAACACTGAAGCTTTCTTT
TRBJ2-7	TRBV5-1	TRBD2	.	CASSLVRGESYEQYF	TGCGCCAGCAGCTTGGTGCGGGGGGAATCCTACGAGCAGTACTTC
TRBJ1-1	TRBV9	TRBD1	few	CASSGSLRTGHTEAFF	TGTGCCAGCAGCGGATCGCTCCGGACAGGGCACACTGAAGCTTTCTTT
TRBJ1-5	TRBV6-4	.	.	CARNPGGRVNQPQHF	TGTGCCAGGAACCCAGGCGGCAGGGTCAATCAGCCCCAGCATTTT
TRBJ1-3	TRBV10-2	.	few	CASLDTYSGNTIYF	TGCGCCAGCTTGGACACTTACTCTGGAAACACCATATATTTT
TRBJ1-1	TRBV18	.	.	CASSPRQEGNTEAFF	TGTGCCAGCTCACCACGGCAGGAGGGTAACACTGAAGCTTTCTTT
TRBJ2-3	TRBV5-1	.	.	CASSWSGTGKDTQYF	TGCGCCAGCAGCTGGTCCGGGACCGGGAAAGATACGCAGTATTTT
TRBJ2-1	TRBV29-1	TRBD2	.	CSVLSRLLAGGYNEQFF	TGCAGCGTCCTTTCCCGCCTCCTAGCGGGGGGGTACAATGAGCAGTTCTTC
TRBJ1-2	TRBV10-3	.	.	CATDPRDGGYGYTF	TGTGCCACTGACCCCCGGGATGGAGGATATGGCTACACCTTC
TRBJ2-1	TRBV4-2	TRBD2	.	CASSLVAGGPGEQFF	TGTGCCAGCAGCCTAGTAGCGGGGGGGCCGGGGGAGCAGTTCTTC
TRBJ1-5	TRBV2	.	.	CASRSGYSNQPQHF	TGTGCCAGCAGATCGGGCTATAGCAATCAGCCCCAGCATTTT
TRBJ2-7	TRBV5-1	TRBD1	few	CASSQGQGIAVLRYEQYF	TGCGCCAGCAGCCAGGGACAGGGAATAGCCGTTCTTCGCTACGAGCAGTACTTC
TRBJ1-5	TRBV2	.	.	CASSFRDSNQPQHF	TGTGCCAGCAGTTTTAGGGACTCTAATCAGCCCCAGCATTTT
TRBJ2-1	TRBV11-3	.	.	CASSLGHEQFF	TGTGCCAGCAGCTTAGGGCATGAGCAGTTCTTC
TRBJ1-1	TRBV5-1	TRBD1	.	CASSFGTGGQNTEAFF	TGCGCCAGCAGCTTTGGGACAGGGGGACAGAACACTGAAGCTTTCTTT
TRBJ1-5	TRBV15	.	.	CATSRDWEAYSNQPQHF	TGTGCCACCAGCAGAGATTGGGAGGCCTATAGCAATCAGCCCCAGCATTTT
TRBJ1-6	TRBV6-6	.	few	CASGVGEPLHF	TGTGCCAGCGGGGTCGGGGAACCCCTCCACTTT
TRBJ1-4	TRBV4-1	.	.	CASSQEARVYEKLFF	TGCGCCAGCAGCCAAGAGGCCAGGGTTTATGAAAAACTGTTTTTT
TRBJ1-2	TRBV7-9	.	.	CASTQLDPTVLGYTF	TGTGCCAGCACCCAATTGGACCCAACTGTGCTTGGCTACACCTTC
TRBJ2-5	TRBV28	.	.	CASSLGRRGRVYF	TGTGCCAGCAGTTTAGGGCGTAGGGGACGGGTGTACTTC
TRBJ2-7	TRBV2	.	.	CASSANPSSYEQYF	TGTGCCAGCAGTGCGAACCCTAGCTCCTACGAGCAGTACTTC
TRBJ2-2	TRBV30	.	once	CAGRGASNTGELFF	TGTGCCGGCCGGGGGGCATCGAACACCGGGGAGCTGTTTTTT
TRBJ2-5	TRBV30	TRBD1	.	CAGDPGQGARETQYF	TGTGCCGGGGACCCGGGACAGGGGGCACGGGAGACCCAGTACTTC
TRBJ1-2	TRBV2	TRBD1	.	CASSDRDRAHYGYTF	TGTGCCAGCAGTGATCGGGACAGGGCCCACTATGGCTACACCTTC
TRBJ1-6	TRBV15	.	medium-sized	CATSRELRTLRGNSPLHF	TGTGCCACCAGCAGAGAATTGAGGACACTCCGGGGCAATTCACCCCTCCACTTT